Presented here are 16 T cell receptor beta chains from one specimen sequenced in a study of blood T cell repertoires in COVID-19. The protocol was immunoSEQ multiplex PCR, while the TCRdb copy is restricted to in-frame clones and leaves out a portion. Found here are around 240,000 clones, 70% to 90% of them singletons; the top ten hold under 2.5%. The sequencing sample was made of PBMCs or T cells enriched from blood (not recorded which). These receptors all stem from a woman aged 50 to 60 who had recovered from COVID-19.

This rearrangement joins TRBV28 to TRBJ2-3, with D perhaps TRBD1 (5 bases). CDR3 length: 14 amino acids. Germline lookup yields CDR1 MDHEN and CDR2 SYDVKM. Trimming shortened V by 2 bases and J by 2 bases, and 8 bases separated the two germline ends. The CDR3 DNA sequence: TGTGCCAGCAGTTTACAGACAGCCACAGATACGCAGTATTTT. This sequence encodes CASSLQTATDTQYF.

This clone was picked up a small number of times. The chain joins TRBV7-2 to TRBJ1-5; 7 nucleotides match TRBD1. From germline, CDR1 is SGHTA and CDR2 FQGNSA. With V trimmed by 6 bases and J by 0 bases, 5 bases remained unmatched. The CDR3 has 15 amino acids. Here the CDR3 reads CASSQAGGSNQPQHF. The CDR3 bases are TGTGCCAGCAGTCAGGCAGGGGGTAGCAATCAGCCCCAGCATTTT.

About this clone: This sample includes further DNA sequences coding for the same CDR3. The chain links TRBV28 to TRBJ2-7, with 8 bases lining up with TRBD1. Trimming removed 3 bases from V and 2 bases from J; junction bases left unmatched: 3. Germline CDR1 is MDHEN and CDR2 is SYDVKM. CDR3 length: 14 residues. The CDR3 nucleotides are TGTGCCAGCAGTTTGGCAGGGGGCCCCTACGAGCAGTACTTC. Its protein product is CASSLAGGPYEQYF.

The CDR3 DNA is TGTGCCAGCAGCGCCGCAGGGGCACTCTCCTATAATTCACCCCTCCACTTT. It encodes CASSAAGALSYNSPLHF. The rearrangement links TRBV5-4 to TRBJ1-6; maybe TRBD1 (6 bases). The CDR3 contains 17 residues. Per the germline V gene, CDR1 is SGHNT and CDR2 is YYREEE (reference sequence). Trimming left V 4 bases short and J 0 bases short, with 14 bases between. Supplemented by reference TRBV5-4 and TRBJ1-6, the full variable domain reads ETGVTQSPTHLIKTRGQQVTLRCSSQSGHNTVSWYQQALGQGPQFIFQYYREEENGRGNFPPRFSGLQFPNYSSELNVNALELDDSALYLCASSAAGALSYNSPLHFGNGTRLTVT.

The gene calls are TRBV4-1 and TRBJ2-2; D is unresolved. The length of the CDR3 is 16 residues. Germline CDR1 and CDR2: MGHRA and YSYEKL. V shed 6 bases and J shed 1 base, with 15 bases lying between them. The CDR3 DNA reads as TGCGCCAGCAGACTTACTCTAGACGTGAACACCGGGGAGCTGTTTTTT. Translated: CASRLTLDVNTGELFF.

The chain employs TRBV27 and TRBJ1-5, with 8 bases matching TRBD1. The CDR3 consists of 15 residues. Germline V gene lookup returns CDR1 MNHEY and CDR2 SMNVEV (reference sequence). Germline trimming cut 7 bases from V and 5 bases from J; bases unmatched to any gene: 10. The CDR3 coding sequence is TGTGCCAGCAAGATCTACAGGGGGGCGGATCAGCCCCAGCATTTT. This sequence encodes CASKIYRGADQPQHF.

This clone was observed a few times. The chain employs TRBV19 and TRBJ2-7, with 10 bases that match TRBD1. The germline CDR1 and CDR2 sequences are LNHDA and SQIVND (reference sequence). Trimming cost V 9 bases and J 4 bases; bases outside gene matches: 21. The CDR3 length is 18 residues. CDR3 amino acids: CARPPFPPGTGDLYEQYF. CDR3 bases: TGTGCCAGACCCCCCTTCCCCCCCGGGACAGGGGATTTGTACGAGCAGTACTTC.

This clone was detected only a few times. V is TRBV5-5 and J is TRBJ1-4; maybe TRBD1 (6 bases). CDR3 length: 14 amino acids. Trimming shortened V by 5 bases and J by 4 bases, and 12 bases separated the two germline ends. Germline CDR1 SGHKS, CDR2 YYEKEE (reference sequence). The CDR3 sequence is CASRLAQGNEKLFF. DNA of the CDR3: TGTGCCAGCAGGTTAGCACAGGGTAATGAAAAACTGTTTTTT. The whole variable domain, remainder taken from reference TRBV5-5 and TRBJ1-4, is DAGVTQSPTHLIKTRGQQVTLRCSPISGHKSVSWYQQVLGQGPQFIFQYYEKEERGRGNFPDRFSARQFPNYSSELNVNALLLGDSALYLCASRLAQGNEKLFFGSGTQLSVL.

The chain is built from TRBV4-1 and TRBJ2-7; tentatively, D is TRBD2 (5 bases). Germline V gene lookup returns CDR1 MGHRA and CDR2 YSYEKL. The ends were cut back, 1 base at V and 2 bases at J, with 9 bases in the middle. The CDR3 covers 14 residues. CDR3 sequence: CASSQGSAAYEQYF. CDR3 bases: TGCGCCAGCAGCCAAGGTAGCGCTGCCTACGAGCAGTACTTC.

CDR3 sequence: CASSRPEDFYNEQFF. Written as DNA, the CDR3 is TGTGCCAGCAGCCGTCCCGAGGATTTCTACAATGAGCAGTTCTTC. The chain uses TRBV3-1 (or the pseudogene TRBV3-2) and TRBJ2-1; no firm D call. Germline-derived CDR1 and CDR2 are LGHDT and YNNKEL (reference sequence). V was clipped by 4 bases and J by 3 bases, with 13 bases between them. The CDR3 runs 15 residues.

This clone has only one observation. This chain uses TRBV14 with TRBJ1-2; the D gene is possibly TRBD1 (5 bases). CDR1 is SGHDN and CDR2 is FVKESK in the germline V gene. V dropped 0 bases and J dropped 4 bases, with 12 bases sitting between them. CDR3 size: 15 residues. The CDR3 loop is CASSQESTVFYGYTF. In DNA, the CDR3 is TGTGCCAGCAGCCAAGAGTCGACAGTCTTCTATGGCTACACCTTC.

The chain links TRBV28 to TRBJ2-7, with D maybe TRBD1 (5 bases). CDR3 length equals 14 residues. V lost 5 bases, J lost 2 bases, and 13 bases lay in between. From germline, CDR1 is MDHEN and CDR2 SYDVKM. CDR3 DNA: TGTGCCAGCAGTGACTGGACACTTCCCTACGAGCAGTACTTC. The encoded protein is CASSDWTLPYEQYF.

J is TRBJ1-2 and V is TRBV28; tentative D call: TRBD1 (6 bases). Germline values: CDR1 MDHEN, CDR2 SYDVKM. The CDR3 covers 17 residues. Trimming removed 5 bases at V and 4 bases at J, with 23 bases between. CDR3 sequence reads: CASSLILRTETFYGYTF. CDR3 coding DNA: TGTGCCAGCAGTCTCATCCTCCGGACAGAAACCTTCTATGGCTACACCTTC.

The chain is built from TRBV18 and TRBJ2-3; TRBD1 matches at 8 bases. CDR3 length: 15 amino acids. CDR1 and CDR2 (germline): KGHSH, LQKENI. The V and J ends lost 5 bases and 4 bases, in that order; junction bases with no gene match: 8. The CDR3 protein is CASSAGGGTADTQYF. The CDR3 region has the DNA TGTGCCAGCTCAGCAGGGGGCGGGACAGCAGATACGCAGTATTTT.

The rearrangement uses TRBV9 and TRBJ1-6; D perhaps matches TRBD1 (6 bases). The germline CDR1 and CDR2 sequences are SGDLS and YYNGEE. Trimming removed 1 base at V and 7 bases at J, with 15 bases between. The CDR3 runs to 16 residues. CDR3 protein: CASSVTTGGANSPLHF. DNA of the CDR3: TGTGCCAGCAGCGTAACTACTGGGGGCGCAAATTCACCCCTCCACTTT.

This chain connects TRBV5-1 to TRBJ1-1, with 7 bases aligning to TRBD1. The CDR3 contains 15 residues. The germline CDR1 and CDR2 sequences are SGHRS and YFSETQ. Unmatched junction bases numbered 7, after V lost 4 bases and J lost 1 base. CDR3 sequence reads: CASSAFGQANTEAFF. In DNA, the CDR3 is TGCGCCAGCAGCGCCTTCGGACAGGCGAACACTGAAGCTTTCTTT.